These 30 T cell receptor beta chains were all obtained from the same sample, sequenced in a study of beta chain features in type 1 diabetes (dated by TCRdb to 2017 to 2018). These TCRs are of unknown antigen specificity. Here is what the overall study found, with its caveats: Type 1 diabetes patients showed a moderate but significant shortening of TCRB CDR3 length in all four CD4+ subsets.

Preparation of the library involved the immunoSEQ multiplex PCR assay. The entire isolated RNA was reverse transcribed using the High Capacity cDNA Reverse Transcription Kit, and thus expressed TCRB transcripts were sequenced. Not all clones reach the TCRdb copy of this immuneACCESS table, which keeps in-frame sequences only. Checked studies attribute under half of the gap to unresolved V genes and leave the rest unexplained. Present in this sample are approximately 170,000 clones, under 9.5% of which were seen just once. Together, the top ten hold 0.5% of the sample. Sequenced: central memory CD4+ T cells from blood. These receptors were collected from a man aged 18 to 30 with type 1 diabetes.

The chain links TRBV6-5 to TRBJ2-7; D perhaps matches TRBD1 (7 bases). From germline, CDR1 is MNHEY and CDR2 SVGAGI. This CDR3 has 15 residues. Trimming stripped 5 bases from V and 7 bases from J, with 21 bases between. CDR3 DNA sequence: TGTGCCAGCAGTCGTCGGGTCGACAGGGCGGGGGAGCAGTACTTC. It yields the protein CASSRRVDRAGEQYF.

The CDR3 spells CASSYSDSQETQYF. Written as DNA, the CDR3 is TGCGCCAGCAGTTATTCGGACAGCCAAGAGACCCAGTACTTC. The chain couples TRBV5-1 to TRBJ2-5; TRBD1 might be the D (6 bases). Between the trimmed V and J ends, which lost 5 bases and 1 base, there was a span of 12 bases. This CDR3 is 14 amino acids long. Germline V gene lookup returns CDR1 SGHRS and CDR2 YFSETQ.

Only a few counts were recorded for this clone. V is TRBV2 and J is TRBJ2-1; 7 bases fit TRBD1. Trimming took 8 bases from V and 7 from J; bases not matched to a gene: 8. Germline CDR1 is SNHLY and CDR2 is FYNNEI. The CDR3 runs to 13 residues. CDR3 sequence reads: CASGGQPRNEQFF. CDR3 DNA sequence: TGTGCCAGCGGGGGACAGCCAAGGAATGAGCAGTTCTTC.

This clone was seen a handful of times. V is TRBV11-2 and J is TRBJ2-3; D is undetermined. The CDR3 runs to 15 residues. Germline-derived CDR1 and CDR2 are SGHAT and FQNNGV. The V gene lost 1 base and the J gene lost 2 bases, with 10 bases spanning the gap. CDR3 sequence reads: CASSLASEPTDTQYF. The CDR3, as DNA: TGTGCCAGCAGCTTAGCCTCCGAGCCCACAGATACGCAGTATTTT.

The chain carries TRBV4-3 and TRBJ1-2; D may be TRBD1 (5 bases). Trimming took 0 bases from V and 7 from J, leaving 12 bases between them. This CDR3 comprises 14 residues. Germline V CDR1 and CDR2: LGHNA, YSLEER. DNA for the CDR3: TGCGCCAGCAGCCAAGATCGGAGGGGAAGTGGCTACACCTTC. Translated: CASSQDRRGSGYTF.

A few counts support this clone. The DNA for the CDR3 is TGTGCCGGGACAGGGGCTGAAAAACTGTTTTTT. Encoded protein: CAGTGAEKLFF. V gene TRBV30 combines with J gene TRBJ1-4, with 10 bases identical to TRBD1. V dropped 8 bases and J dropped 7; count of bases not matched to a gene: 1. The germline gives CDR1 GTSNPN, CDR2 SVGIG (reference sequence). This CDR3 has 11 amino acids.

This clone was seen only a few times. V is TRBV15 and J is TRBJ1-1; tentative D call: TRBD1 (6 bases). Trimming took 0 bases from V and 5 from J, leaving 16 bases between them. CDR1 is LNHNV, CDR2 YYDKDF, per germline (reference sequence). The length of the CDR3 is 16 residues. The CDR3 bases are TGTGCCACCAGCAGAGATCTCGGGGGGCTCTTTACTGAAGCTTTCTTT. It specifies CATSRDLGGLFTEAFF.

The V call is TRBV15, the J call TRBJ2-1, with 8 positions matching TRBD1. CDR3 length equals 14 residues. In germline, CDR1 is LNHNV, CDR2 YYDKDF (reference sequence). V lost 1 base and J lost 8; bases outside the gene matches: 4. Written as DNA, the CDR3 is TGTGCCACCAGCAGAGGGCAGGGGGCCGATGAGCAGTTCTTC. It translates to CATSRGQGADEQFF.

A few counts support this clone. This chain links TRBV5-1 with TRBJ2-7, with 8 bases identical to TRBD2. The length of the CDR3 is 15 residues. V gave up 4 bases and J gave up 2 bases; unmatched junction bases: 8. The germline V gene encodes CDR1 SGHRS and CDR2 YFSETQ. The CDR3 loop reads CASSPGAGETYEQYF. The CDR3 DNA is TGCGCCAGCAGCCCAGGAGCGGGGGAGACCTACGAGCAGTACTTC.

Only a few counts were recorded for this clone. V and J are TRBV4-3 and TRBJ1-5, with 9 positions matching TRBD1. This CDR3 is 15 amino acids long. Germline CDR1 LGHNA, CDR2 YSLEER. Trimming at V came to 2 bases and at J to 6 bases, leaving 5 bases not matched to a gene. The CDR3 DNA is TGCGCCAGCAGCCAATTCACGACAGGGGGTCAGCCCCAGCATTTT. Its protein product is CASSQFTTGGQPQHF.

This clone was picked up a small number of times. The V call is TRBV6-5, the J call TRBJ2-4, with a tentative D call TRBD1 (6 bases). V dropped 6 bases and J dropped 0 bases, with 12 bases sitting between them. The CDR3 length is 15 residues. CDR1 is MNHEY and CDR2 is SVGAGI in the germline V gene. CDR3 nucleotides: TGTGCCAGCAGAGGTGGGGGCTTAGCCAAAAACATTCAGTACTTC. This sequence encodes CASRGGGLAKNIQYF.

This clone was seen a few times. CDR3 in amino acids: CASSTRGNTGELFF. In DNA form, the CDR3 reads TGTGCCAGCAGCACCAGGGGGAACACCGGGGAGCTGTTTTTT. The gene calls are TRBV11-2 and TRBJ2-2, with D perhaps TRBD1 (6 bases). Germline-derived CDR1 and CDR2 are SGHAT and FQNNGV. Trimming cost V 5 bases and J 1 base, with 8 bases left between them. The CDR3 consists of 14 residues.

The chain carries TRBV9 and TRBJ2-5; no clear D. The germline CDR1 and CDR2 sequences are SGDLS and YYNGEE. Trimming left V 3 bases short and J 2 bases short, with 8 bases between. This CDR3 region has 13 residues. This CDR3 reads CASSARLQETQYF. Here the CDR3 DNA reads TGTGCCAGCAGCGCTAGACTTCAAGAGACCCAGTACTTC.

In regard to this clone: At one boundary the junction diverges from the germline segment, which might be a read error. The chain is built from TRBV6-5 and TRBJ2-7, with D hard to call. CDR1 is MNHEY and CDR2 is SVGAGI in the germline V gene. This CDR3 contains 10 residues. The CDR3 sequence: CAIPQAGVCF. The CDR3 DNA is TGTGCCATCCCGCAGGCAGGTGTGTGCTTC.

The DNA of the CDR3 is TGTGCCAGCAGTGAAGTAGTAGGGGGTGGCTACACCTTC. It codes for CASSEVVGGGYTF. This chain connects TRBV6-1 to TRBJ1-2; D is possibly TRBD1 (6 bases). This CDR3 spans 13 amino acids. Germline V gene lookup returns CDR1 MNHNS and CDR2 SASEGT. V lost 1 base to trimming and J lost 7 bases, with 10 bases between them.

The J gene is TRBJ1-3, the V gene TRBV18; the D is unclear. Germline loops: CDR1 KGHSH, CDR2 LQKENI. Trimming took 2 bases from V and 4 from J, leaving 15 bases between them. The CDR3 is 16 residues long. The CDR3 reads CASSPGIGGFGNTIYF. Written as DNA, the CDR3 is TGTGCCAGCTCACCAGGTATCGGCGGGTTCGGAAACACCATATATTTT.

V and J are TRBV11-3 and TRBJ2-1; 9 bases map to TRBD2. Germline loops: CDR1 SGHNT, CDR2 YENEEA. The CDR3 length is 15 residues. V trimming: 3 bases; J trimming: 6 bases; junction bases outside the gene matches: 6. The CDR3 DNA reads TGTGCCAGCAGCTTGACCGGGACTAGCCGCAATGAGCAGTTCTTC. This encodes CASSLTGTSRNEQFF.

This clone has more than one count but fewer than ten. The chain combines TRBV30 with TRBJ1-1; 7 bases are a match to TRBD1. This CDR3 contains 12 residues. V shed 7 bases, J shed 1 base, and the junction held 3 bases outside the gene matches. Germline CDR1 GTSNPN, CDR2 SVGIG (reference sequence). The CDR3 DNA is TGTGCCTACCCAGGGGGGAACACTGAAGCTTTCTTT. The encoded protein is CAYPGGNTEAFF.

This clone was detected a few times. The genes are TRBV18 and TRBJ1-3; D is unresolved. This CDR3 contains 14 residues. In germline, CDR1 is KGHSH, CDR2 LQKENI. V lost 2 bases and J 1 base, leaving 6 bases between the germline ends. CDR3 loop: CASSPAGSGNTIYF. CDR3 DNA: TGTGCCAGCTCACCAGCAGGTTCTGGAAACACCATATATTTT.

This clone was seen a few times. V and J are TRBV9 and TRBJ2-2; no reliable D call. The V end was cut by 0 bases, the J end by 6 bases, with 6 bases between. In germline, CDR1 is SGDLS, CDR2 YYNGEE. This CDR3 has 13 residues. CDR3 residues: CASSVVSPGELFF. The CDR3 coding sequence is TGTGCCAGCAGCGTAGTGAGCCCCGGGGAGCTGTTTTTT.

This clone was observed a few times. The CDR3 DNA sequence: TGTGCCAGCAGCTTCACGTTGCCAGGGGGCAGTGGCTACACCTTC. Its protein is CASSFTLPGGSGYTF. The rearrangement uses TRBV7-2 and TRBJ1-2; 8 bases fit TRBD1. The V gene end was trimmed by 3 bases and the J gene end by 7 bases; junction bases not matched to a gene: 10. This CDR3 is built from 15 residues. Germline CDR1 is SGHTA and CDR2 is FQGNSA.

This clone was counted only a few times. The V gene is TRBV2, the J gene TRBJ1-6; 7 bases align to TRBD1. V lost 5 bases, J lost 9 bases, and 7 bases stayed unmatched. The CDR3 covers 14 residues. In germline, CDR1 is SNHLY, CDR2 FYNNEI. The CDR3 protein is CASSLDRVGSPLHF. As DNA, the CDR3 is TGTGCCAGCAGTCTTGACAGGGTGGGTTCACCCCTCCACTTT.

The chain couples TRBV6-9 to TRBJ2-5, with 7 bases lining up with TRBD2. The junction had 9 bases not matched to a gene; V was cut back by 7 bases and J by 4 bases. The CDR3 is 14 amino acids. CDR1 and CDR2 from the germline V gene are MNHGY and SVAAGI. Written as DNA, the CDR3 is TGTGCCAGCACCTGGGGAGGGTCCCGAGAGACCCAGTACTTC. Its protein product is CASTWGGSRETQYF.

The chain employs TRBV28 and TRBJ1-1, with a weak D call TRBD1 (5 bases). Germline lookup yields CDR1 MDHEN and CDR2 SYDVKM. The CDR3 loop spans 13 amino acids. V lost 10 bases and J lost 3, with 15 bases in between. The CDR3 is CATENTGYTEAFF. For the CDR3, the DNA is TGTGCCACAGAGAACACAGGATACACTGAAGCTTTCTTT.

This clone was seen just once. The chain employs TRBV5-6 and TRBJ1-4, with a weak D call TRBD1 (5 bases). Germline CDR1 and CDR2: SGHDT and YYEEEE. CDR3 length equals 15 residues. V lost 1 base to trimming and J lost 8 bases, with 15 bases between them. The DNA of the CDR3 is TGTGCCAGCAGCTTGTGGGGTCACAGGACCGAAAAACTGTTTTTT. It specifies CASSLWGHRTEKLFF.

The sample holds many counts of this clone. The chain joins TRBV28 to TRBJ1-1; the D gene is possibly TRBD1 (6 bases). Germline-derived CDR1 and CDR2 are MDHEN and SYDVKM. This CDR3 has 15 amino acids. Between the trimmed V and J ends, which lost 3 bases and 3 bases, there was a span of 14 bases. DNA for the CDR3: TGTGCCAGCAGTTTGATGCCACAGGGTGACACTGAAGCTTTCTTT. It translates to CASSLMPQGDTEAFF.

This clone was observed a few times. The V gene is TRBV5-4, the J gene TRBJ1-3, with D unresolved. The germline V gene encodes CDR1 SGHNT and CDR2 YYREEE (reference sequence). Trimming took off 2 bases at V and 4 bases at J, with 7 bases between the two ends. This CDR3 is 13 amino acids long. The CDR3 protein is CASSFGEGNTIYF. The CDR3 nucleotides are TGTGCCAGCAGCTTCGGGGAAGGAAACACCATATATTTT.

Only a few counts were recorded for this clone. This chain joins TRBV30 and TRBJ1-1; no definite D call. Per germline, CDR1 GTSNPN and CDR2 SVGIG (reference sequence). The V gene lost 0 bases and the J gene lost 7 bases, with 6 bases spanning the gap. This CDR3 region has 11 residues. The CDR3 loop reads CAWSVLYEAFF. CDR3 in DNA: TGTGCCTGGAGTGTCCTATATGAAGCTTTCTTT.

This clone has just a few counts. This rearrangement joins TRBV2 to TRBJ2-5; 7 bases map to TRBD2. V shed 8 bases and J 4 bases; nucleotides not matched to a gene: 13. CDR3 length: 15 amino acids. Germline V gene lookup returns CDR1 SNHLY and CDR2 FYNNEI. The CDR3 DNA sequence: TGTGCCAGCTCCGAAGGGCCGGGGAGGGGAGAGACCCAGTACTTC. Amino acids: CASSEGPGRGETQYF.

This clone was seen only a few times. DNA of the CDR3: TGTGCCAGCAGCTTGGGGGACAGAGCCTACGAGCAGTACTTC. It encodes CASSLGDRAYEQYF. The rearrangement joins TRBV5-4 to TRBJ2-7; 7 bases align to TRBD1. Germline V gives CDR1 SGHNT, CDR2 YYREEE (reference sequence). This CDR3 region has 14 residues. J gave up 2 bases and V 0 bases, and 2 bases lay outside the gene matches.